Sequencing of this T cell receptor (beta chain) was carried out in a study of T cells in Graves' hyperthyroidism and ophthalmopathy (dated by TCRdb to between 2018 and 2020). With regard to the full study: Peripheral blood samples were taken at the time of initial diagnosis, prior to any treatment. A discovery cohort of approximately 100 patients, roughly 43 with Graves' ophthalmopathy and approximately 57 with stable Graves' hyperthyroidism, was used to find distinguishing TCR V-J signatures. Prospective prediction of ophthalmopathy was tested in an independent validation cohort of 18 to 20 hyperthyroidism patients and some 17 patients who later progressed to ophthalmopathy. The 90 to 100 discovery patients were randomly divided into training and test sets at a 7:3 ratio. In addition, the study compared T-cell repertoires in thyroid tissue and in blood from five or six Graves' hyperthyroidism patients. After sampling, hyperthyroidism patients received methimazole starting at 30 mg daily, and ophthalmopathy patients received high-dose intravenous methylprednisolone. The paper reports TCR Vbeta CDR3 sequencing of some 140 peripheral blood samples: around 45 ophthalmopathy, around 80 hyperthyroidism and 17 progressor patients. Study-wide conclusions, independent of this receptor: Blood samples also contained most of the expanded thyroid clonotypes (frequency above 0.001), which suggests that blood repertoires may reflect thyroid immune responses. A model built on a 13 V-J signature distinguished ophthalmopathy from stable hyperthyroidism, reaching roughly 88% sensitivity and about 81% specificity in cross-validation and 80%/75% in testing. In validation, progression to ophthalmopathy was predicted by the model with nearly 71% sensitivity and 72.22% specificity, a median of approximately 6.5 months before onset. Sample size was not statistically predetermined, and blinding of investigators to group allocation was not performed.

Amplification of TCR beta CDR3 regions was carried out from RNA transcripts. The first round of RT-PCR for the TCR CDR3 was performed with the HTBI primer set and the Qiagen OneStep RT-PCR kit. Libraries were constructed in a second round of multiplex PCR, after which size selection and purification were performed. Sequencing of the libraries was done on an Illumina HiSeq2000 using paired-end 100 bp reads. On the study's bioinformatics: SOAPnuke was used to process the raw data, with reads discarded if the reads contained adapters or uncalled bases, had a mean Phred below 15, or lacked an exact constant-primer or identifier match. High-quality paired reads were merged using COPE v1.2.5, and each unique nucleotide sequence was defined as a clonotype. MiTCR v1.1 was used to align the clonotypes against IMGT TRBV, TRBD and TRBJ reference segments. The analysis included only V-J combinations with a frequency above 0.0001, which together covered roughly 99% of the repertoires. The TCS score was defined as the ratio of F50 (clonal expansion) to E x V (chaos), calculated using BLOSUM62-based TCRdist between CDR3 peptides within each V-J. Welch's t-statistics and random forest reduced just over 500 V-J features to 13, which were used in a naive Bayes classifier (R e1071). TCRdb reanalyzed the raw reads on its own, using fastp at Q25 for trimming and MiXCR for clone calling, and kept in-frame beta chains. Here each entry gathers all rows of one CDR3 protein and keeps the most common genes and DNA. The V and J calls come from TCRdb's annotation, not from the publication. The sample has almost 500,000 distinct CDR3 sequences on record, roughly 22% of them singletons. The ten most abundant clones make up 49% of the sample.

On this clonotype: This receptor's antigen is unknown. Within one base of it there is no much larger clone, and no base qualities were kept.

In the ophthalmopathy patients, disease was moderately to severely active, with a Clinical Activity Score of 3 or more, a NOSPECS grade of 4 or more, and a duration of less than 3 months. Patients with uncontrolled infections, other autoimmune diseases, pregnancy or lactation were excluded. Clinical symptoms, serum thyroxine and TRAb, thyroid ultrasound, and orbital computed tomography formed the basis for the diagnoses. PBMCs were separated from around 9.1 ml of fresh peripheral blood using Ficoll-Paque density gradient centrifugation. Trizol reagent was used to extract total RNA, and RNA quality was then checked on an Agilent 2100 Bioanalyzer. The germline V and J ends show losses of 5 bases and 6 bases respectively, and no gene match explains 7 bases of the junction. Taken from cysteine to phenylalanine, the CDR3 has 15 residues. Of all the DNA, just the CDR3 is kept, 45 bases in frame from base 1. In the germline V gene (reference sequence), CDR1 corresponds to SEHNR and CDR2 to FQNEAQ.

This TCR came from a woman between 65 and 79 years old with Graves' ophthalmopathy. Sequencing used blood. The V gene is TRBV7-9 and the J gene is TRBJ2-2, with TRBD1 matching 9 junction bases. The CDR3 reads as follows: CASSARTGAAGELFF. The nucleotides read TGTGCCAGCAGCGCCCGGACAGGGGCAGCCGGGGAGCTGTTTTTT.